This section outlines one T cell receptor beta chain sequence together with its context. The germline V gene has CDR1 MNHEY and CDR2 SMNVEV (reference sequence). V was pared by 1 base and J by 1 base, with 2 bases of the junction left unmatched. The length of the CDR3 is 16 residues. The PCR made use of 60 Vbeta and 13 Jbeta primers. The data were produced by immunoSEQ multiplex PCR, yet TCRdb's version contains in-frame clones alone and is incomplete. The table lists approximately 110,000 clones, about 81% of them singletons, with about 1% in the top ten. The sample is drawn from a study of cytomegalovirus exposure and HLA in healthy donors. Study summary: From 150 million to 200 million T cells, an earlier analysis saw 100 million to 140 million unique TCR beta sequences.

The chain uses TRBV27 and TRBJ2-3, with 10 bases aligning to TRBD2. Sequenced input: PBMCs. This TCR was recovered from a woman in her twenties or thirties in good health and CMV-seronegative. The CDR3 here is CASSLLLAGGTDTQYF. As DNA, the CDR3 is TGTGCCAGCAGTTTATTGCTAGCGGGGGGCACAGATACGCAGTATTTT.